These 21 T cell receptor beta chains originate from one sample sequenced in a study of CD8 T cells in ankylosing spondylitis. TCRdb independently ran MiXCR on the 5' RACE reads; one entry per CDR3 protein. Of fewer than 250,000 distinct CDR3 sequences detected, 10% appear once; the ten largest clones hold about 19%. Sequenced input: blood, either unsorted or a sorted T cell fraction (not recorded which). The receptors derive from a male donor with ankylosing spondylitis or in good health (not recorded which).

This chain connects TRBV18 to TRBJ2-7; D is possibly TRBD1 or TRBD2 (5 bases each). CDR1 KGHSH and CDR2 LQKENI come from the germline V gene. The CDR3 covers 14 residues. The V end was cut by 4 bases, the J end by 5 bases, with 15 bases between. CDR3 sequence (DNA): TGTGCCAGCTCACTGAGCACCCTGGGGGACGAGCAGTACTTC. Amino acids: CASSLSTLGDEQYF.

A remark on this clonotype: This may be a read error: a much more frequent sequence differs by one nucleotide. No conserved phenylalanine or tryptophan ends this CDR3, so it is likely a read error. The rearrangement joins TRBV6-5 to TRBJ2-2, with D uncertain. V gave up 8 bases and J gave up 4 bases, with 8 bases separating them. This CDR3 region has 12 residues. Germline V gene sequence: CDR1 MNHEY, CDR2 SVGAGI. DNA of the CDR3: TGTGCCAGCCCTCCCCCCACCGGGGAGCTGTTTTTA. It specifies CASPPPTGELFL.

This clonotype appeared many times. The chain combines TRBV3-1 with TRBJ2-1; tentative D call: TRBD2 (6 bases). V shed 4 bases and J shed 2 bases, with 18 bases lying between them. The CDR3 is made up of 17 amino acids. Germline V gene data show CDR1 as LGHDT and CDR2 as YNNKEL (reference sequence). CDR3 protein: CASSLQLTAGPYNEQFF. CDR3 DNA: TGTGCCAGCAGCCTCCAGTTGACTGCGGGGCCCTACAATGAGCAGTTCTTC.

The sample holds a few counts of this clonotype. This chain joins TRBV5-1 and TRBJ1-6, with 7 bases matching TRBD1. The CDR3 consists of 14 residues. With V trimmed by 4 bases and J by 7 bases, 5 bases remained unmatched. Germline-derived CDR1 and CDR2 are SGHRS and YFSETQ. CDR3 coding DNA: TGCGCCAGCAGCCCCGGGACAGCCAATTCACCCCTCCACTTT. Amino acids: CASSPGTANSPLHF.

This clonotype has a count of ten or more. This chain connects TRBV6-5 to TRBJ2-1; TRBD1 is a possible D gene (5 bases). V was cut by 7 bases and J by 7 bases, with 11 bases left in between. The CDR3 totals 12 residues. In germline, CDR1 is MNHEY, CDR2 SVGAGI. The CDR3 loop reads CASTRGGNEQFF. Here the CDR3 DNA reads TGTGCCAGCACAAGGGGTGGGAATGAGCAGTTCTTC.

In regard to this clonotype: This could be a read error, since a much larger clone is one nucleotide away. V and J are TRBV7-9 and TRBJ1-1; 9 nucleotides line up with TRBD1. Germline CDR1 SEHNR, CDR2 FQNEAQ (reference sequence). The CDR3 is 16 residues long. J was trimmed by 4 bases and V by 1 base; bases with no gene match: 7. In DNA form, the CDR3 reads TGTGCCAGCAGCTTAGACGACGGACAGGGGCGCACTGAAGCTTTCTTT. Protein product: CASSLDDGQGRTEAFF.

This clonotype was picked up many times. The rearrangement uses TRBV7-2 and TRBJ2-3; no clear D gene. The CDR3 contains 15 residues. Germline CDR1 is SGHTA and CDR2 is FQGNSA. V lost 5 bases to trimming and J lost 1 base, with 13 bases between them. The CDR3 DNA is TGTGCCAGCAGCAGCTACTCTGTGGGCACAGATACGCAGTATTTT. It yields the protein CASSSYSVGTDTQYF.

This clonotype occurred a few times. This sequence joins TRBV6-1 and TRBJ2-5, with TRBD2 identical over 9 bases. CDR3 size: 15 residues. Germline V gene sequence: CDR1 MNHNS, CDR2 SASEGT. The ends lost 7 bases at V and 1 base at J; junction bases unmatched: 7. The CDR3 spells CASTVAGAVQETQYF. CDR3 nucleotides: TGTGCCAGCACCGTAGCGGGGGCTGTCCAAGAGACCCAGTACTTC.

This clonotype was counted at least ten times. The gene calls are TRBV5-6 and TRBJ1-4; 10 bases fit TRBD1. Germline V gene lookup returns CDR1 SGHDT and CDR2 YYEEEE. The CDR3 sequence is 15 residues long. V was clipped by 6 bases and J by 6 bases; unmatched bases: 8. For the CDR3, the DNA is TGTGCCAGCACCTACCTTGGGACAGGGGATGAAAAACTGTTTTTT. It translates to CASTYLGTGDEKLFF.

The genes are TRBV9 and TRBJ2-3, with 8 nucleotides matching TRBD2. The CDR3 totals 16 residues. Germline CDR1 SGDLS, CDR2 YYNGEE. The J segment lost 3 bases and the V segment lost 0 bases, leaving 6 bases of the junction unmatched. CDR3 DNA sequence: TGTGCCAGCAGCGTAGACAGCGGGGGTAGTACAGATACGCAGTATTTT. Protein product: CASSVDSGGSTDTQYF.

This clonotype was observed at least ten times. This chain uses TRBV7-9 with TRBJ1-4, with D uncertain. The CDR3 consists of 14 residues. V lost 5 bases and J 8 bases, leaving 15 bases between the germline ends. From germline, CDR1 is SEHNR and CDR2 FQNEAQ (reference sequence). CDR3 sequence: CASSPTPAAEKLFF. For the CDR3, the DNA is TGTGCCAGCAGCCCAACCCCCGCGGCAGAAAAACTGTTTTTT.

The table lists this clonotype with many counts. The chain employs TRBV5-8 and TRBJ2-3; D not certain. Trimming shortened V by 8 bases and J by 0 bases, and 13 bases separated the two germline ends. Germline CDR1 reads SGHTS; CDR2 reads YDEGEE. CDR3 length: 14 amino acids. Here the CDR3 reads CASPSSSSTDTQYF. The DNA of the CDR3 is TGTGCCAGTCCCTCCTCCTCTAGCACAGATACGCAGTATTTT. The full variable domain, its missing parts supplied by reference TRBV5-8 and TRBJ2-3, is EAGVTQSPTHLIKTRGQQATLRCSPISGHTSVYWYQQALGLGLQFLLWYDEGEERNRGNFPPRFSGRQFPNYSSELNVNALELEDSALYLCASPSSSSTDTQYFGPGTRLTVL.

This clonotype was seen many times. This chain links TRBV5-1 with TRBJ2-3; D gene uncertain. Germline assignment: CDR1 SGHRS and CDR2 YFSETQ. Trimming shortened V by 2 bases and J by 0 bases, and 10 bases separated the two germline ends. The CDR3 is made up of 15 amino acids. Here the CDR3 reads CASSFPGSSTDTQYF. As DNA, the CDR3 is TGCGCCAGCAGCTTCCCCGGTTCTAGCACAGATACGCAGTATTTT.

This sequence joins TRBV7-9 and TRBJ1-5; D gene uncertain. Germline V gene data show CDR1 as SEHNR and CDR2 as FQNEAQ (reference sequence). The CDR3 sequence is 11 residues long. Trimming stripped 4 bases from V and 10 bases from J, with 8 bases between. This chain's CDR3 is CASSSSGPQHF. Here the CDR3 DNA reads TGTGCCAGCAGCTCCAGCGGTCCCCAGCATTTT.

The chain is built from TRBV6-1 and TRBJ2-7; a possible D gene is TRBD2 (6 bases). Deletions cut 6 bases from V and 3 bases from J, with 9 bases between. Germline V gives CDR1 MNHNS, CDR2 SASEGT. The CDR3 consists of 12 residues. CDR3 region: CASRTGLYEQYF. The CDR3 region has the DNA TGTGCCAGCAGAACGGGACTCTACGAGCAGTACTTC.

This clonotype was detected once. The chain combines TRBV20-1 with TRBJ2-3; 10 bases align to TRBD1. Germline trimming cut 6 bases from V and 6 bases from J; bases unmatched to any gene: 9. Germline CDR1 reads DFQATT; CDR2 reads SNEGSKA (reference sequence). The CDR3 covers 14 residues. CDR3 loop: CSAHDRGPADTQYF. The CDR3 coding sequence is TGCAGTGCACATGACAGGGGGCCAGCGGATACGCAGTATTTT.

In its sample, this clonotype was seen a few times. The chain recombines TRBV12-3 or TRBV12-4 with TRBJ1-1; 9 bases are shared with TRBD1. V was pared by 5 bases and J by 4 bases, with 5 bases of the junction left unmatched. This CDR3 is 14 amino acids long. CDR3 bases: TGTGCCAGCAGTAACGGACAGGGGCCCACTGAAGCTTTCTTT. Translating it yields CASSNGQGPTEAFF.

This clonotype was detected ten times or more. The CDR3 region is CSATRGGPASYEQYF. In DNA form, the CDR3 reads TGCAGTGCAACCAGGGGCGGGCCCGCCTCCTACGAGCAGTACTTC. The rearrangement joins TRBV20-1 to TRBJ2-7; tentatively, D is TRBD1 (6 bases). This CDR3 comprises 15 residues. The germline CDR1 and CDR2 sequences are DFQATT and SNEGSKA (reference sequence). The V and J ends lost 6 bases and 0 bases respectively, with 18 bases between them.

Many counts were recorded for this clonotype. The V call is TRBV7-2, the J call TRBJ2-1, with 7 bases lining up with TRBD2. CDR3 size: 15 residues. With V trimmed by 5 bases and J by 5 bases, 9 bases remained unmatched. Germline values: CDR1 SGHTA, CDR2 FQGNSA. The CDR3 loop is CASSRPGLLHNEQFF. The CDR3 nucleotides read TGTGCCAGCAGCCGACCGGGACTACTCCACAATGAGCAGTTCTTC.

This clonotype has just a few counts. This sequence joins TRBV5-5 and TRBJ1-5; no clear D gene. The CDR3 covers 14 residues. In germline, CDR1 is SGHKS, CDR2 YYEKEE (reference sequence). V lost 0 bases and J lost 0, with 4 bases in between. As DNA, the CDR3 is TGTGCCAGCAGCTTGGCAAATAGCAATCAGCCCCAGCATTTT. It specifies CASSLANSNQPQHF.

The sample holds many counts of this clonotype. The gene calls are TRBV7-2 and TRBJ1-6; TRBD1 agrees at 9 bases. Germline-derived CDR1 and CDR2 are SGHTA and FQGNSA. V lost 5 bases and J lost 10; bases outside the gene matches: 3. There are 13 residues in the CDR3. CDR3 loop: CASSPDRGSPLHF. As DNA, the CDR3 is TGTGCCAGCAGCCCGGACAGGGGATCACCCCTCCACTTT. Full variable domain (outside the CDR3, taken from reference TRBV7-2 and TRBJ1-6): GAGVSQSPSNKVTEKGKDVELRCDPISGHTALYWYRQSLGQGLEFLIYFQGNSAPDKSGLPSDRFSAERTGGSVSTLTIQRTQQEDSAVYLCASSPDRGSPLHFGNGTRLTVT.